The 26 T cell receptor beta chains listed next were all sequenced from one sample in a study of T cell responses to AZD1222 COVID-19 vaccine. Profiling relied on immunoSEQ multiplex PCR, and the TCRdb table lists in-frame clones only, not all of them. Seen here are approximately 120,000 clones, about nine tenths observed once, and the top ten hold about 4.7%. The sequenced sample was peripheral blood, obtained on day 0 of AZD1222 vaccination. All receptors come from an adult in good health.

This clone turned up a few times. V usage is TRBV19 and J usage is TRBJ1-3; 7 bases fit TRBD1. J lost 2 bases, V lost 6 bases, and 13 bases had no gene match. The CDR3 has 17 amino acids. Germline loops: CDR1 LNHDA, CDR2 SQIVND (reference sequence). CDR3 sequence reads: CASSSYGGTEPGNTIYF. In DNA form, the CDR3 reads TGTGCCAGTAGCTCATATGGTGGGACAGAACCTGGAAACACCATATATTTT.

This rearrangement joins TRBV19 to TRBJ1-4; 8 nucleotides agree with TRBD1. Per the germline V gene, CDR1 is LNHDA and CDR2 is SQIVND (reference sequence). This CDR3 comprises 14 residues. V was pared by 1 base and J by 5 bases, with 0 bases of the junction left unmatched. The CDR3 nucleotides read TGTGCCAGTAGTATAGGACAGGGGAATGAAAAACTGTTTTTT. Its protein product is CASSIGQGNEKLFF.

The chain links TRBV5-4 to TRBJ2-2; the D is unclear. Trimming removed 0 bases at V and 4 bases at J, with 10 bases between. CDR1 and CDR2 from the germline V gene are SGHNT and YYREEE (reference sequence). The CDR3 covers 15 residues. This chain's CDR3 is CASSLVGWSTGELFF. The CDR3, as DNA: TGTGCCAGCAGCTTGGTGGGGTGGAGCACCGGGGAGCTGTTTTTT.

V usage is TRBV10-1 and J usage is TRBJ2-1; TRBD1 agrees at 12 bases. CDR1 is WNHNN and CDR2 is SYGVQD in the germline V gene (reference sequence). This CDR3 region has 15 residues. The trim removed 5 bases at V and 2 bases at J, leaving 1 base unmatched. The DNA for the CDR3 is TGCGCCAGCAGTAGGGACAGGGGGCCCTACAATGAGCAGTTCTTC. Protein: CASSRDRGPYNEQFF.

The J gene is TRBJ1-4, the V gene TRBV6-6; possibly TRBD1 for D (6 bases). Trimming removed 6 bases from V and 5 bases from J, with 13 bases in between. The CDR3 runs 14 residues. Per the germline V gene, CDR1 is MNHNY and CDR2 is SVGAGI (reference sequence). This CDR3 reads CASRDPGANEKLFF. CDR3 nucleotides: TGTGCCAGCAGGGACCCGGGGGCAAATGAAAAACTGTTTTTT.

The V call is TRBV4-1, the J call TRBJ2-5; 8 bases agree with TRBD1. The germline V gene has CDR1 MGHRA and CDR2 YSYEKL. V lost 3 bases and J lost 7; bases outside the gene matches: 13. The CDR3 runs to 16 residues. The CDR3 DNA reads as TGCGCCAGCAGCCATCCCTCCCGGGACAGGTTAAGGACCCAGTACTTC. Amino acids: CASSHPSRDRLRTQYF.

This chain joins TRBV2 and TRBJ2-2; 9 bases line up with TRBD2. The CDR3 has 17 residues. In germline, CDR1 is SNHLY, CDR2 FYNNEI. The junction had 17 bases not matched to a gene; V was cut back by 10 bases and J by 5 bases. CDR3 amino acids: CAIRGSGSGARTGELFF. The DNA of the CDR3 is TGTGCCATCCGGGGTAGCGGGAGTGGGGCGCGTACCGGGGAGCTGTTTTTT.

There are a few counts of this clone. V usage is TRBV24-1 and J usage is TRBJ2-5; D may be TRBD1 (5 bases). The CDR3 consists of 12 residues. V gave up 5 bases and J gave up 2 bases, with 5 bases separating them. CDR1 is KGHDR and CDR2 is SFDVKD in the germline V gene. This chain's CDR3 is CATSGQQETQYF. CDR3 sequence (DNA): TGTGCCACCAGTGGACAGCAAGAGACCCAGTACTTC.

This chain uses TRBV4-3 with TRBJ2-7; TRBD1 is a possible D gene (6 bases). V was trimmed by 0 bases and J by 2 bases, leaving 8 bases between them. There are 14 residues in the CDR3. CDR1 and CDR2 (germline): LGHNA, YSLEER. The CDR3 here is CASSQDAGAYEQYF. The CDR3 DNA sequence: TGCGCCAGCAGCCAAGACGCAGGGGCCTACGAGCAGTACTTC.

The chain recombines TRBV27 with TRBJ1-3; D is possibly TRBD1 (5 bases). This CDR3 spans 15 amino acids. V gave up 8 bases and J gave up 0 bases, with 14 bases separating them. The V gene's germline CDR1 is MNHEY and CDR2 SMNVEV (reference sequence). The CDR3 is CASGRDGVSGNTIYF. The CDR3 DNA follows: TGTGCCAGCGGTCGGGACGGAGTCTCTGGAAACACCATATATTTT.

The chain is built from TRBV2 and TRBJ1-6; the D is unclear. CDR1 SNHLY and CDR2 FYNNEI come from the germline V gene. V lost 2 bases to trimming and J lost 1 base, with 9 bases between them. The CDR3 totals 16 residues. CDR3 in amino acids: CASSESVVSYNSPLHF. In DNA form, the CDR3 reads TGTGCCAGCAGTGAATCGGTCGTTTCCTATAATTCACCCCTCCACTTT.

The chain combines TRBV2 with TRBJ1-3; D is undetermined. The CDR3 contains 16 residues. Germline loops: CDR1 SNHLY, CDR2 FYNNEI. The ends were cut back, 4 bases at V and 0 bases at J, with 13 bases in the middle. CDR3 loop: CASSGQGLRSGNTIYF. The CDR3 region has the DNA TGTGCCAGCAGTGGTCAAGGACTTCGCTCTGGAAACACCATATATTTT.

V gene TRBV5-6 combines with J gene TRBJ1-5, with D tentatively TRBD1 (5 bases). CDR3 length: 15 amino acids. The V and J ends lost 4 bases and 5 bases respectively, with 16 bases between them. CDR1 is SGHDT, CDR2 YYEEEE, per germline. CDR3 coding DNA: TGTGCCAGCAGCACCCTTTGGGGAGGGGATCAGCCCCAGCATTTT. Translating it yields CASSTLWGGDQPQHF. Together with reference TRBV5-6 and TRBJ1-5, the CDR3 gives the full variable domain: DAGVTQSPTHLIKTRGQQVTLRCSPKSGHDTVSWYQQALGQGPQFIFQYYEEEERQRGNFPDRFSGHQFPNYSSELNVNALLLGDSALYLCASSTLWGGDQPQHFGDGTRLSIL.

The CDR3 DNA sequence: TGTGCCAGTAGTATGCAACGGGAAGGTGAAGCTTTCTTT. Translation gives CASSMQREGEAFF. The rearrangement uses TRBV19 and TRBJ1-1; D unresolved. CDR1 is LNHDA, CDR2 SQIVND, per germline (reference sequence). The CDR3 is made up of 13 amino acids. Between the trimmed V and J ends, which lost 3 bases and 7 bases, there was a span of 12 bases. Using reference TRBV19 and TRBJ1-1 for the parts outside the CDR3, the full variable domain is DGGITQSPKYLFRKEGQNVTLSCEQNLNHDAMYWYRQDPGQGLRLIYYSQIVNDFQKGDIAEGYSVSREKKESFPLTVTSAQKNPTAFYLCASSMQREGEAFFGQGTRLTVV.

This rearrangement joins TRBV4-3 to TRBJ2-1, with 7 positions matching TRBD1. CDR1 and CDR2 from the germline V gene are LGHNA and YSLEER. This CDR3 comprises 16 residues. Losses at the gene ends were 0 bases for V and 7 bases for J; bases not matched to a gene: 9. The CDR3 DNA sequence: TGCGCCAGCAGCCAAGATCCTTTCGTCAGGGGGAATGAGCAGTTCTTC. It encodes CASSQDPFVRGNEQFF.

The rearrangement joins TRBV10-2 to TRBJ2-7, with 7 positions matching TRBD1. The trim removed 5 bases at V and 3 bases at J, leaving 7 bases unmatched. CDR3 length: 14 amino acids. CDR1 is WSHSY and CDR2 is SAAADI in the germline V gene. This CDR3 reads CASSPSTGLYEQYF. DNA of the CDR3: TGCGCCAGCAGTCCTTCGACAGGGCTCTACGAGCAGTACTTC.

CDR3 residues: CASSLPVLGNTIYF. The CDR3 DNA reads as TGTGCCAGCAGCTTACCTGTTCTCGGAAACACCATATATTTT. The V call is TRBV7-8, the J call TRBJ1-3; unclear D gene. V was cut by 2 bases and J by 4 bases, with 9 bases left in between. Germline values: CDR1 SGHVS, CDR2 FQNEAQ. This CDR3 comprises 14 residues.

The gene calls are TRBV27 and TRBJ1-4; no clear D gene. This CDR3 spans 14 amino acids. The V and J ends lost 2 bases and 8 bases respectively, with 12 bases between them. In germline, CDR1 is MNHEY, CDR2 SMNVEV (reference sequence). The CDR3 coding sequence is TGTGCCAGCAGTTTAGGGTACCGAGACGAAAAACTGTTTTTT. Amino acids: CASSLGYRDEKLFF.

The gene calls are TRBV5-1 and TRBJ2-2, with TRBD2 matching over 12 bases. This CDR3 contains 17 residues. J was trimmed by 4 bases and V by 4 bases; bases with no gene match: 8. Germline V gene sequence: CDR1 SGHRS, CDR2 YFSETQ. The CDR3 sequence: CASSASGGAIGTGELFF. The CDR3 DNA sequence: TGCGCCAGCAGCGCTAGCGGGGGGGCGATTGGCACCGGGGAGCTGTTTTTT.

V and J are TRBV19 and TRBJ1-4; 10 bases fit TRBD1. This CDR3 has 15 residues. Germline values: CDR1 LNHDA, CDR2 SQIVND (reference sequence). V lost 5 bases and J lost 8; bases outside the gene matches: 8. This CDR3 reads CASSVTTGGLEKLFF. CDR3 nucleotide sequence: TGTGCCAGTAGTGTAACGACAGGGGGCCTCGAAAAACTGTTTTTT.

The V and J genes are TRBV30 and TRBJ2-3; D remains ambiguous. The germline CDR1 and CDR2 sequences are GTSNPN and SVGIG (reference sequence). V was trimmed by 0 bases and J by 11 bases, leaving 9 bases between them. This CDR3 comprises 11 residues. The DNA for the CDR3 is TGTGCCTGGAGTGTCCAGGTTAAGCAGTATTTT. This codes for CAWSVQVKQYF.

The rearrangement joins TRBV20-1 to TRBJ2-5, with 8 bases identical to TRBD2. The length of the CDR3 is 17 residues. V trimming: 3 bases; J trimming: 0 bases; junction bases outside the gene matches: 12. Germline V gives CDR1 DFQATT, CDR2 SNEGSKA (reference sequence). The CDR3 nucleotides are TGCAGTGCTAGTGCGGCGGGAGGCTCGTCGTACCAAGAGACCCAGTACTTC. It yields the protein CSASAAGGSSYQETQYF.

The chain carries TRBV12-5 and TRBJ1-2, with D uncertain. V shed 5 bases and J shed 7 bases, with 11 bases lying between them. Germline V lookup: CDR1 LGHNT, CDR2 FRNRAP. The CDR3 extends over 12 amino acids. The CDR3 DNA reads TGTGCTAGTGGTCGCCAGGCTTCTGGCTACACCTTC. This sequence encodes CASGRQASGYTF. The complete variable domain, with remaining parts taken from reference TRBV12-5 and TRBJ1-2, reads DARVTQTPRHKVTEMGQEVTMRCQPILGHNTVFWYRQTMMQGLELLAYFRNRAPLDDSGMPKDRFSAEMPDATLATLKIQPSEPRDSAVYFCASGRQASGYTFGSGTRLTVV.

The rearrangement links TRBV5-6 to TRBJ1-6, with 8 bases matching TRBD1. The junction had 4 bases not matched to a gene; V was cut back by 4 bases and J by 4 bases. This CDR3 spans 15 amino acids. The germline CDR1 and CDR2 sequences are SGHDT and YYEEEE. The CDR3 DNA reads TGTGCCAGCAGCCTCGGACAGGGTTATAATTCACCCCTCCACTTT. Protein: CASSLGQGYNSPLHF.

The chain couples TRBV3-1 (or the pseudogene TRBV3-2) to TRBJ1-1, with D maybe TRBD1 (5 bases). Germline values: CDR1 LGHDT, CDR2 YNNKEL (reference sequence). V gave up 0 bases and J gave up 5 bases, with 7 bases separating them. This CDR3 has 13 residues. The CDR3 spells CASSQDGGTEAFF. The CDR3 DNA reads as TGTGCCAGCAGCCAAGACGGGGGGACTGAAGCTTTCTTT.

The genes are TRBV7-2 and TRBJ1-5; TRBD1 is a possible D gene (6 bases). CDR1 is SGHTA, CDR2 FQGNSA, per germline. Trimming took 5 bases from V and 4 from J, leaving 15 bases between them. The length of the CDR3 is 15 residues. In DNA, the CDR3 is TGTGCCAGCAGCGCAGGACAGCTCCTGAATCAGCCCCAGCATTTT. Amino acid sequence: CASSAGQLLNQPQHF.